The rows below give T cell receptor beta chains drawn from one sample of a study of tumor and adjacent non-tumor tissue in lung cancer. TCRdb processed the multiplex PCR reads anew with MiXCR; each CDR3 protein has one entry. The sample has tens of thousands of distinct CDR3 sequences; approximately 73% are singletons. The specimen sequenced was lung tumor tissue. The receptor set was obtained from a man aged 60 to 69 with non-small cell lung cancer. CDR3s include the opening cysteine and the closing phenylalanine or tryptophan. A D gene is named only where the DNA matches it firmly. For some rows the clone size is stated as once, few or many, or as a class when expanded; others skip it.

J gene,V gene,clone size,D gene,CDR3 DNA,CDR3 protein
TRBJ1-2,TRBV10-3,once,-,TGTGCCATCAGTGAGTTGACCGGGCTTTATGGCTACACCTTC,CAISELTGLYGYTF
TRBJ2-2,TRBV5-6,-,-,TGTGCCGGCAGCTTGAGGGGAATACCCGGGGAGCTGTTTTTT,CAGSLRGIPGELFF
TRBJ2-7,TRBV6-5,many,-,TGTGCCAGCAGTTCACTGACACAGAACTACGAGCAGTACTTC,CASSSLTQNYEQYF
TRBJ1-5,TRBV6-1,-,-,TGTGCCAGCAGTGAATTGATCGGGGGTCAGCCCCAACATTTT,CASSELIGGQPQHF
TRBJ2-1,TRBV28,few,TRBD2,TGTGCCAGCAGGACGGGAGGCAGCTCCTACAATGAGCAGTTCTTC,CASRTGGSSYNEQFF
TRBJ2-1,TRBV6-1,-,-,TGTGCGAGCAGTAGAGGTGGGGGTTGGTACAATGAGCAGTTCTTC,CASSRGGGWYNEQFF
TRBJ1-1,TRBV6-6,-,TRBD1,TGTGACTGCAGTTACTTTGGGACAGGGACCACTGAAGCTTTCTTT,CDCSYFGTGTTEAFF
TRBJ2-1,TRBV6-5,-,TRBD2,TGTGCCAGCAGTGGCGGGAGTAGCGATGAGCAGTTCTTC,CASSGGSSDEQFF
TRBJ2-1,TRBV20-1,many,-,TGCAGTGCTAGACCAAAATCGCACTACAGTGAGCAGTTCTTC,CSARPKSHYSEQFF
TRBJ1-2,TRBV12-3/TRBV12-4,-,-,TGCGCCAGCACTCCTCAGGACGGCTATGGCTACACCTTC,CASTPQDGYGYTF
TRBJ1-6,TRBV5-4,-,-,TGTGTCAGCAGTGTTGACAGGAGCTCCTATAATTCACCCCTCCACTTT,CVSSVDRSSYNSPLHF
TRBJ1-1,TRBV29-1,-,-,TGCAGCGTTTGGGCACGGTTAAACACTGAAGCTTTCTTT,CSVWARLNTEAFF
TRBJ2-3,TRBV20-1,-,TRBD2,TGCAGTGCTACACCGCCGCCCAGCGGGGGCACAGATACGCAGTTTTTT,CSATPPPSGGTDTQFF
TRBJ2-1,TRBV20-1,-,TRBD2,TGCAGTGCTAGTAAGCCCAGACTAGCGGGAATGAGGGTCTACAATGAGCAGTTCTTC,CSASKPRLAGMRVYNEQFF
TRBJ2-3,TRBV29-1,-,TRBD2,TGCAGCGTTGACGGAGCGGGGCCTAGTATAGATACGCAATATTTT,CSVDGAGPSIDTQYF
TRBJ2-1,TRBV11-2,-,-,TGCGCCAGCAGCCCCCAAACGCGTGCCGAGCAGTTCTTC,CASSPQTRAEQFF
TRBJ2-5,TRBV7-2,few,-,TGTGCCAGCAGCCCTGGGACGTACCAAGAGACCCAGTACTTC,CASSPGTYQETQYF
TRBJ2-1,TRBV20-1,-,TRBD2,TGTAGTGCTAGAGATCAGGCGGGACTAGCCACCAATGAGCAGATCTTC,CSARDQAGLATNEQIF
TRBJ2-6,TRBV24-1,-,-,TGTGTCACCAGGCCGATCAAGGAGTCTGGGGCCAACGTACTGACTTTC,CVTRPIKESGANVLTF
TRBJ2-2,TRBV29-1,-,-,TGCATCGCCTGCCCCAGGGTCGGGGGCGGGGAGCTGTTTTTT,CIACPRVGGGELFF
TRBJ1-4,TRBV5-1,-,-,TGCGCCAGTAGCTTGGAATTTGCAACTAATGAAAAACTGTTTTTT,CASSLEFATNEKLFF
TRBJ2-7,TRBV20-1,-,-,TGTAGTGCCAGAGGCGTACAGGCCTACGAGCAGTACTTC,CSARGVQAYEQYF
TRBJ1-1,TRBV11-2,-,-,TGTGCCAGCAGCCGTATGCAGGGGAACACTGAAGCTTTCTTT,CASSRMQGNTEAFF
TRBJ2-5,TRBV7-9,-,TRBD2,TGTGACAGCAGCTTCTGGATTAGCGGGAGGGCCGGCCGATCCTCAGAGGCCCAGTACTTC,CDSSFWISGRAGRSSEAQYF
TRBJ2-5,TRBV5-6,-,-,TGTGCCAGCAGCTCGGGGGGCACACACAGGGTGCGGGCCCAGAACTTC,CASSSGGTHRVRAQNF
TRBJ2-4,TRBV6-2/TRBV6-3,-,TRBD1,TGTGCCAGCAGTTATGACAGGGAGAAGGATTCGGCCAAAAAAATACAGTACTTC,CASSYDREKDSAKKIQYF
TRBJ2-3,TRBV29-1,-,-,TGCAGCGTTGCCGTGAGAACTAGCACAGATACGCAGTATTTT,CSVAVRTSTDTQYF
TRBJ1-1,TRBV14,many,-,TGTGCCAGCAGCCAAGGTTCTTTGGGGGCCATTAATCTGACACCTGAAGCTTTCTTT,CASSQGSLGAINLTPEAFF
TRBJ2-3,TRBV29-1,-,-,TGCAGCGTGCACGGGGTCACAGATACGCAGTATTTT,CSVHGVTDTQYF
TRBJ2-3,TRBV28,few,-,TGTGCCAGCAGTTCGCTTTGGACGGGGGGCACAGATACGCAGTATTTT,CASSSLWTGGTDTQYF
TRBJ2-7,TRBV5-1,few,TRBD2,TGCGCCAGCAGCACACTAGCGTCCGCCTCCTACGAGCAGTACTTC,CASSTLASASYEQYF
TRBJ2-7,TRBV20-1,-,-,TGCAATGTCCGGGACACTGGGAAAGCCGAGCAGTACTTC,CNVRDTGKAEQYF
TRBJ2-3,TRBV5-5,few,-,TGTGCCAGCAGCAGGTGGGGAAAGCTGCCAGATACGCAGTATTTT,CASSRWGKLPDTQYF
TRBJ2-1,TRBV29-1,-,-,TGCAGCGTCGAATCCCGCCGGCCTCGAGACAATGAGCAGTTCTTC,CSVESRRPRDNEQFF
TRBJ2-2,TRBV11-2,many,-,TGTGCCAGCAGCTTAGGGCCGAACACCGGGGAGCTGTTTTTT,CASSLGPNTGELFF
TRBJ1-2,TRBV6-5,-,-,TGTGCCAGCAGTTTCTCGAAGCGATCAAGCTATGGCTACACCTTT,CASSFSKRSSYGYTF
TRBJ2-3,TRBV10-1,-,-,TGCGCCAGCAGTCCAGGCGGAGCCTCACCAGGTACGCAGTATTTT,CASSPGGASPGTQYF
TRBJ1-6,TRBV20-1,-,TRBD1,TGCAGTGCTGGAGACCACGCGAGCCAATTGGGACAGGATTTGGGTTCACCCCTCCACTTT,CSAGDHASQLGQDLGSPLHF
TRBJ2-1,TRBV20-1,medium-sized,-,TGCAGTGGGGCGGGAACACTAAACAATGAGCAGTTCTTC,CSGAGTLNNEQFF